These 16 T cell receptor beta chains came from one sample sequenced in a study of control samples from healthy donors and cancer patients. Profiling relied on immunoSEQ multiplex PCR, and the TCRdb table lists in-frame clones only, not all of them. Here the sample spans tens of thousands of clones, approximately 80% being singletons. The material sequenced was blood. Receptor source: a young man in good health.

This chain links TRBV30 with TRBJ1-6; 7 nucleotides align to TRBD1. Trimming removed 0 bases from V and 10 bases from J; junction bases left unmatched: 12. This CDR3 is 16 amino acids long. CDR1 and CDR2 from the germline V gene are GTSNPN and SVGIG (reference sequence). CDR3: CAWSVFRGVNSSPLHF. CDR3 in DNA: TGTGCCTGGAGTGTTTTCAGGGGGGTAAATAGCTCACCCCTCCACTTT.

The CDR3 region has the DNA TGTGCCAGCAGTTCGGGGCTAAGTGGCTACACCTTC. It encodes CASSSGLSGYTF. This chain uses TRBV28 with TRBJ1-2; perhaps TRBD1 as D (5 bases). The germline V and J ends were trimmed by 4 bases and 7 bases, with 10 bases remaining between them. CDR1 MDHEN and CDR2 SYDVKM come from the germline V gene. This CDR3 contains 12 residues.

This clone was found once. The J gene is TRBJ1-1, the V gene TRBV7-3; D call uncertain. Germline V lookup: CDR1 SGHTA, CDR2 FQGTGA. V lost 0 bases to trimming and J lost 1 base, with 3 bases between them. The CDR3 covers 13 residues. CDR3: CASSLTRNTEAFF. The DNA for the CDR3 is TGTGCCAGCAGCTTAACGAGGAACACTGAAGCTTTCTTT.

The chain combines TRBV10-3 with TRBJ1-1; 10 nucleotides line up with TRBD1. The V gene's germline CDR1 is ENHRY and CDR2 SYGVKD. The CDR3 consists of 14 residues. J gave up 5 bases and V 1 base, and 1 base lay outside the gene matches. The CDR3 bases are TGTGCCATCAGTGAGTGGACAGGGGGGACTGAAGCTTTCTTT. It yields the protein CAISEWTGGTEAFF.

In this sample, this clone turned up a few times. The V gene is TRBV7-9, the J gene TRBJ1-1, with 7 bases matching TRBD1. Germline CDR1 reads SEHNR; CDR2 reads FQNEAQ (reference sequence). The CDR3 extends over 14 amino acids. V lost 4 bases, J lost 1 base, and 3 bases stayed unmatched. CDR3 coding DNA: TGTGCCAGCAGCTCGACAGGGAAGAACACTGAAGCTTTCTTT. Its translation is CASSSTGKNTEAFF. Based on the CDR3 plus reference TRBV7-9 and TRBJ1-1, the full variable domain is DTGVSQNPRHKITKRGQNVTFRCDPISEHNRLYWYRQTLGQGPEFLTYFQNEAQLEKSRLLSDRFSAERPKGSFSTLEIQRTEQGDSAMYLCASSSTGKNTEAFFGQGTRLTVV.

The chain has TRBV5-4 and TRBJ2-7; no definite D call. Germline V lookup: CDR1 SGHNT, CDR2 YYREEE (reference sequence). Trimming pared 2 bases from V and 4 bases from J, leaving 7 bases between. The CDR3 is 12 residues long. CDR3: CASSFKDYEQYF. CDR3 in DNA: TGTGCCAGCAGCTTCAAGGATTACGAGCAGTACTTC.

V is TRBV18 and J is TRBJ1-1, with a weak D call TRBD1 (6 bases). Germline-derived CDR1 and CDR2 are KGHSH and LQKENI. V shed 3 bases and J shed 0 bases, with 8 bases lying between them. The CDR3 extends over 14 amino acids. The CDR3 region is CASSPRGVNTEAFF. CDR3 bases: TGTGCCAGCTCACCGAGGGGGGTGAACACTGAAGCTTTCTTT.

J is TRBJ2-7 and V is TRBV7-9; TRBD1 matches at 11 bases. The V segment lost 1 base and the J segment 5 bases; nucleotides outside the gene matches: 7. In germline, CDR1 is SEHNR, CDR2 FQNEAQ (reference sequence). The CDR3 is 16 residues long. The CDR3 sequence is CASSLGDRGTPHEQYF. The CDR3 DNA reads TGTGCCAGCAGCTTAGGGGACAGGGGGACCCCTCACGAGCAGTACTTC.

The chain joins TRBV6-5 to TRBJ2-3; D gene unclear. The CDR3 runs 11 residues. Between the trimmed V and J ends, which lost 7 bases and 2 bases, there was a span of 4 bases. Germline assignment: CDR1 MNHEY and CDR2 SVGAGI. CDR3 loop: CASTYTDTQYF. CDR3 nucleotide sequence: TGTGCCAGCACCTACACAGATACGCAGTATTTT.

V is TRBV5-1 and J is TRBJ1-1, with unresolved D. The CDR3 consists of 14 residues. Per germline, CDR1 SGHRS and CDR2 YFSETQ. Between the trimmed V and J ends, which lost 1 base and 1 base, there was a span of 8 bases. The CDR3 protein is CASSLSYRNTEAFF. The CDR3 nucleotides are TGCGCCAGCAGCTTGTCTTATCGGAACACTGAAGCTTTCTTT.

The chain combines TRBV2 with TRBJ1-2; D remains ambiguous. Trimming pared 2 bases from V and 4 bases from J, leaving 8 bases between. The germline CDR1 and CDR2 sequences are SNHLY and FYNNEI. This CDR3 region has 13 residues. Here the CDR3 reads CASSEWVPYGYTF. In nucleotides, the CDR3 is TGTGCCAGCAGTGAATGGGTCCCCTATGGCTACACCTTC.

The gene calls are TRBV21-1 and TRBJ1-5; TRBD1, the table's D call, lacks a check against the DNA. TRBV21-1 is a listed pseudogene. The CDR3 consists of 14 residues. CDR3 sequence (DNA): TGTGCCAGGGACAGGGAAGTGATGGCTCAGCCCCAGCATTTT. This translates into CARDREVMAQPQHF.

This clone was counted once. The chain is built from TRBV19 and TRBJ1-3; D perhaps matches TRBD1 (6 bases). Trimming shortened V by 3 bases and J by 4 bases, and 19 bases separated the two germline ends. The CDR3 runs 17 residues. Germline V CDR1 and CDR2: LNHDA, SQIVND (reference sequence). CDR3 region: CASSIGGPGMGGNTIYF. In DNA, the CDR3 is TGTGCCAGTAGTATTGGGGGCCCAGGGATGGGAGGAAACACCATATATTTT.

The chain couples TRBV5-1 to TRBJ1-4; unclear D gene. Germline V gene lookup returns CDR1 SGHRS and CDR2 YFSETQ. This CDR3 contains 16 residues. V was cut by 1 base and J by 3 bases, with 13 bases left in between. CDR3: CASSLTPIGANEKLFF. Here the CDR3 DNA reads TGCGCCAGCAGCTTGACACCGATCGGGGCTAATGAAAAACTGTTTTTT.

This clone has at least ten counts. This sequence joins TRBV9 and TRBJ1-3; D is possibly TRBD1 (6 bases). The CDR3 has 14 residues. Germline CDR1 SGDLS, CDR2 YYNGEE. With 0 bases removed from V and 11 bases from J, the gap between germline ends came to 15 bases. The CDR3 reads CASSVGQGLTPIYF. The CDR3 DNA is TGTGCCAGCAGCGTAGGTCAGGGGCTTACCCCCATATATTTT.

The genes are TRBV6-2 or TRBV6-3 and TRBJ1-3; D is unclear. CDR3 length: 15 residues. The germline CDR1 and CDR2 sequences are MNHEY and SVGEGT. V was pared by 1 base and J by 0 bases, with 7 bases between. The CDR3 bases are TGTGCCAGCAGTTACTTGAGATCCTCTGGAAACACCATATATTTT. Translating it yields CASSYLRSSGNTIYF.